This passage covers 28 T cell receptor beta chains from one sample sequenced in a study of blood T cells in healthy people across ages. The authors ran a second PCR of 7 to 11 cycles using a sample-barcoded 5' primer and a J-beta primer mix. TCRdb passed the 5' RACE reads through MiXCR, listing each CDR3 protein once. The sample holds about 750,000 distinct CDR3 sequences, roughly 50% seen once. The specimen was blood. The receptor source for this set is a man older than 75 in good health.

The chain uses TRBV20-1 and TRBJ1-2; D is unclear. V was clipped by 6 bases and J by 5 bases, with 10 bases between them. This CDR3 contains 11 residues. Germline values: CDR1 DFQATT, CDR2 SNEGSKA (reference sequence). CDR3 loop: CSANREYGYTF. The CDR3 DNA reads TGCAGTGCAAACCGGGAGTATGGCTACACCTTC.

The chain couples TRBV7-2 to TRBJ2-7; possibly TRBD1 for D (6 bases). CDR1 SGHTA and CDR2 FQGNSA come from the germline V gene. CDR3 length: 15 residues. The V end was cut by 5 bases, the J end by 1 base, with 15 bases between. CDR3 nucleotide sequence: TGTGCCAGCAGCCCAAATCCGGGACAATCCTACGAGCAGTACTTC. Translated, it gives CASSPNPGQSYEQYF.

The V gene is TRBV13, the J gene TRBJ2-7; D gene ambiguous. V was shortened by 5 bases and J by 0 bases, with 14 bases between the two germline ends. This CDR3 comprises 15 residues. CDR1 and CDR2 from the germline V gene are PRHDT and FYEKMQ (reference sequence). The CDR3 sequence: CASSGPGLLSYEQYF. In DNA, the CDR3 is TGTGCCAGCAGCGGTCCCGGGCTCCTCTCCTACGAGCAGTACTTC. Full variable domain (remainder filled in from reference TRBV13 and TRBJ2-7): AAGVIQSPRHLIKEKRETATLKCYPIPRHDTVYWYQQGPGQDPQFLISFYEKMQSDKGSIPDRFSAQQFSDYHSELNMSSLELGDSALYFCASSGPGLLSYEQYFGPGTRLTVT.

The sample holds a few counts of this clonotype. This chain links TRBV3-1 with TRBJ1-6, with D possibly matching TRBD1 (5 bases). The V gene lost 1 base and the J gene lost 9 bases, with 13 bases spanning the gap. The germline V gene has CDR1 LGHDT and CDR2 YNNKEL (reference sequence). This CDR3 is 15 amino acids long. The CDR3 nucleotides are TGTGCCAGCAGCCAAGGGGGGGGTAGGGCTTCACCCCTCCACTTT. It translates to CASSQGGGRASPLHF.

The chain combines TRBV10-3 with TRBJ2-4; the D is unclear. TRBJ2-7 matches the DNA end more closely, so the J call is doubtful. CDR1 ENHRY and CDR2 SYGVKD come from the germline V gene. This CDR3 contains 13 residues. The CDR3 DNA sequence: TGTGCCACCGGTTGGAACTGGGCGGACGAGCAGTACTTC. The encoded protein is CATGWNWADEQYF.

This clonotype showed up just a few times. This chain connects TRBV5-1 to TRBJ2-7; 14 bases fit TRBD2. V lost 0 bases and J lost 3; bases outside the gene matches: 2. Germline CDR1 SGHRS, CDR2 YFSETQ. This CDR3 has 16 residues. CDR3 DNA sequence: TGCGCCAGCAGCTTGGGGGGGACTAGCGGGAGCTACGAGCAGTACTTC. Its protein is CASSLGGTSGSYEQYF.

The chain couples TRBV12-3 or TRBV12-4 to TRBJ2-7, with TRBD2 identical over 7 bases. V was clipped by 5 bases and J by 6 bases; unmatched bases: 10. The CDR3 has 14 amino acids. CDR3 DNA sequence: TGTGCCAGCAGTCGGGGCGGGAGTCCCTCCGAGCAGTACTTC. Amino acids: CASSRGGSPSEQYF.

CDR3 DNA: TGTGCCAGCAGCTTTCAGCGGGACAGTGAAGCTTTCTTT. Its protein is CASSFQRDSEAFF. The V call is TRBV7-3, the J call TRBJ1-1; 7 nucleotides agree with TRBD1. V was clipped by 3 bases and J by 7 bases; unmatched bases: 5. This CDR3 region has 13 residues. Germline V lookup: CDR1 SGHTA, CDR2 FQGTGA.

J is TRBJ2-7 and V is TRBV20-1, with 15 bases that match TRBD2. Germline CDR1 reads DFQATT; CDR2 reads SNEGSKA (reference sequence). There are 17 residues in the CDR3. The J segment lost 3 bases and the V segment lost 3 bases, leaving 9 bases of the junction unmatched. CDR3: CSARGSRTSGRVYEQYF. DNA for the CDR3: TGCAGTGCTAGGGGGTCAAGGACTAGCGGGAGGGTCTACGAGCAGTACTTC.

CDR3 coding DNA: TGTGCCGGAACCGGGACAGGGGGCTACGAGCAGTACTTC. Protein sequence: CAGTGTGGYEQYF. V and J are TRBV30 and TRBJ2-7, with 11 nucleotides matching TRBD1. This CDR3 is 13 amino acids long. Germline V gene lookup returns CDR1 GTSNPN and CDR2 SVGIG (reference sequence). V dropped 8 bases and J dropped 3; count of bases not matched to a gene: 6.

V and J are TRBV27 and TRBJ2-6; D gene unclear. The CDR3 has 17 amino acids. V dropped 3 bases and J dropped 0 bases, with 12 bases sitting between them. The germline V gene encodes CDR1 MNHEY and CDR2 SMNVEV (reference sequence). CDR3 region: CASSFIAGDSGANVLTF. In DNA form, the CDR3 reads TGTGCCAGCAGTTTTATAGCCGGAGACTCTGGGGCCAACGTCCTGACTTTC. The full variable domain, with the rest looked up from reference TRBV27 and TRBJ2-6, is EAQVTQNPRYLITVTGKKLTVTCSQNMNHEYMSWYRQDPGLGLRQIYYSMNVEVTDKGDVPEGYKVSRKEKRNFPLILESPSPNQTSLYFCASSFIAGDSGANVLTFGAGSRLTVL.

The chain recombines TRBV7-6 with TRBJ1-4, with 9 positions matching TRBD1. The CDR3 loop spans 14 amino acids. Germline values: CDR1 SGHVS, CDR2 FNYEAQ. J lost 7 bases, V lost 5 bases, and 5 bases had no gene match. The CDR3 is CASSPTGQGEKLFF. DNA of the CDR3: TGTGCCAGCAGCCCAACGGGACAGGGTGAAAAACTGTTTTTT.

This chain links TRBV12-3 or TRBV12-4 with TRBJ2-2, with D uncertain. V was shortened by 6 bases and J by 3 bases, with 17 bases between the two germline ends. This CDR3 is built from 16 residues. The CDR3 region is CASSPAVLRDTGELFF. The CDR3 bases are TGTGCCAGCAGCCCTGCCGTTCTAAGAGACACCGGGGAGCTGTTTTTT.

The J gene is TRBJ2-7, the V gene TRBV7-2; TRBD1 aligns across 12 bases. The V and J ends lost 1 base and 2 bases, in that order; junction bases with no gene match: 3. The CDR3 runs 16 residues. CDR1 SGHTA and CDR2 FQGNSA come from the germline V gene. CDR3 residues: CASSLVGDRGPYEQYF. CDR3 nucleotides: TGTGCCAGCAGCTTAGTGGGGGACAGGGGGCCCTACGAGCAGTACTTC. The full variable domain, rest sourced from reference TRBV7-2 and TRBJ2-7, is GAGVSQSPSNKVTEKGKDVELRCDPISGHTALYWYRQSLGQGLEFLIYFQGNSAPDKSGLPSDRFSAERTGGSVSTLTIQRTQQEDSAVYLCASSLVGDRGPYEQYFGPGTRLTVT.

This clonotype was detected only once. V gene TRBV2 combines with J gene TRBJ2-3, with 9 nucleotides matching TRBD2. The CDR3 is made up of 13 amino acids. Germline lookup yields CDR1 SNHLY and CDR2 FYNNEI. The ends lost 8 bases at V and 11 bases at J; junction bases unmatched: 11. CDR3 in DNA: TGTGCCAGCCTCGGGACTAGCTTGGGGCGGCAGTATTTT. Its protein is CASLGTSLGRQYF.

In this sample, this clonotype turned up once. For the CDR3, the DNA is TGTGCCAGCAGCCAAGATGGGGGGCAGGACAGGTCCTACGAGCAGTACTTC. Protein: CASSQDGGQDRSYEQYF. V is TRBV4-2 and J is TRBJ2-5; TRBD1 is a possible D gene (7 bases). The J call may be incorrect, as the DNA end agrees better with TRBJ2-7. CDR3 length equals 17 residues. Germline CDR1 LGHNA, CDR2 YNFKEQ.

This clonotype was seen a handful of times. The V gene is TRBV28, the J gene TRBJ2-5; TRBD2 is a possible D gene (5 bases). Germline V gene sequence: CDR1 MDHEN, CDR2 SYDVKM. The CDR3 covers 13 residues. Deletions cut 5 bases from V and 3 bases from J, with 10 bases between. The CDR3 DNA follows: TGTGCCAGCAGTCAACAGCGGAAAGAGACCCAGTACTTC. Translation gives CASSQQRKETQYF.

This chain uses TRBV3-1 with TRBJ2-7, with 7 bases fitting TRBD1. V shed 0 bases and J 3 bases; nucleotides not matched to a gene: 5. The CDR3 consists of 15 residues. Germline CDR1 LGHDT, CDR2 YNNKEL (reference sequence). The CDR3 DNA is TGTGCCAGCAGCCAAGATCGAAGGACAGGCTACGAGCAGTACTTC. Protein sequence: CASSQDRRTGYEQYF.

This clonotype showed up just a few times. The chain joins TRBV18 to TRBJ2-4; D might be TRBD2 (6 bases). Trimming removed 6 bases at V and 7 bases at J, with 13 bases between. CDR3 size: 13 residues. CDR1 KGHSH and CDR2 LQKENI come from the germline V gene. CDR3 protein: CASSPRDSNIQYF. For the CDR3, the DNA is TGTGCCAGCTCCCCTAGGGACTCGAACATTCAGTACTTC.

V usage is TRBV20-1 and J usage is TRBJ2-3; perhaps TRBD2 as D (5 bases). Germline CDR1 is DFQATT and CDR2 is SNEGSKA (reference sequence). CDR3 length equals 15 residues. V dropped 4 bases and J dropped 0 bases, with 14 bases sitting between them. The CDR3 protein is CSATARERSTDTQYF. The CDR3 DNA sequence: TGCAGTGCTACGGCAAGAGAGCGGAGCACAGATACGCAGTATTTT.

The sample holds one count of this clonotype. The CDR3 nucleotides read TGTGCCAGCAGCCCTGCAACGGGGGTCGGATACGAGCAGTACTTC. This codes for CASSPATGVGYEQYF. The rearrangement uses TRBV9 and TRBJ2-7; weak D call: TRBD2 (6 bases). V gave up 4 bases and J gave up 4 bases, with 18 bases separating them. The CDR3 has 15 residues. Germline V gene sequence: CDR1 SGDLS, CDR2 YYNGEE.

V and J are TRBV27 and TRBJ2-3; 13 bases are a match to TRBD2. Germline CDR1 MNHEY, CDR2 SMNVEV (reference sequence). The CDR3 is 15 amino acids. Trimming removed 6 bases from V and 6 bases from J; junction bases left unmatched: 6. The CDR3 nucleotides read TGTGCCAGCAGACTAGCGGGAGGGCCAGGGGATACGCAGTATTTT. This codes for CASRLAGGPGDTQYF.

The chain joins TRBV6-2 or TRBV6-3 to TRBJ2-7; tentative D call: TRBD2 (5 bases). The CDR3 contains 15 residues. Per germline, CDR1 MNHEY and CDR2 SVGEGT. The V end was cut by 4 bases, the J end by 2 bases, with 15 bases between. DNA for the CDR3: TGTGCCAGCAGTTCCGGGAAGCCACCACCCTACGAGCAGTACTTC. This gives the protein CASSSGKPPPYEQYF.

This chain's CDR3 is CASTPNSGGTDTQYF. In nucleotides, the CDR3 is TGTGCCAGCACCCCTAATAGCGGGGGGACAGATACGCAGTATTTT. The chain has TRBV6-1 and TRBJ2-3; 10 bases agree with TRBD2. The germline CDR1 and CDR2 sequences are MNHNS and SASEGT. This CDR3 contains 15 residues. V shed 7 bases, J shed 3 bases, and the junction held 7 bases outside the gene matches.

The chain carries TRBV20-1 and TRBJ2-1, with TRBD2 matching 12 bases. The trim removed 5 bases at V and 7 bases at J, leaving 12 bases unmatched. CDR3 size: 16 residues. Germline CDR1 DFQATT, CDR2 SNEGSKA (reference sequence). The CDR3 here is CSARGPSGRVWNEQFF. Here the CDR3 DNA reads TGCAGTGCTCGAGGGCCTAGCGGGAGGGTCTGGAATGAGCAGTTCTTC.

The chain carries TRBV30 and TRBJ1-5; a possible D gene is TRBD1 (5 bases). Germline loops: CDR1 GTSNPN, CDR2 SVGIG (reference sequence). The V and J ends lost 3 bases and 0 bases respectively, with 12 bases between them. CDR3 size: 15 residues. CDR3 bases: TGTGCCTGGAGGGAGGGACCGAATAGCAATCAGCCCCAGCATTTT. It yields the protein CAWREGPNSNQPQHF. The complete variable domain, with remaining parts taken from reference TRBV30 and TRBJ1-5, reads SQTIHQWPATLVQPVGSPLSLECTVEGTSNPNLYWYRQAAGRGLQLLFYSVGIGQISSEVPQNLSASRPQDRQFILSSKKLLLSDSGFYLCAWREGPNSNQPQHFGDGTRLSIL.

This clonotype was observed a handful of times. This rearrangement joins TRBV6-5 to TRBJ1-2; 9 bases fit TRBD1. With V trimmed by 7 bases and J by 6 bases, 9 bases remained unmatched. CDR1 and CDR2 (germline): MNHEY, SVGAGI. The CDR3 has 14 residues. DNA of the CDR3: TGTGCCAGCACCCGGGGACAGGGAGGGGATGGCTACACCTTC. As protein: CASTRGQGGDGYTF.

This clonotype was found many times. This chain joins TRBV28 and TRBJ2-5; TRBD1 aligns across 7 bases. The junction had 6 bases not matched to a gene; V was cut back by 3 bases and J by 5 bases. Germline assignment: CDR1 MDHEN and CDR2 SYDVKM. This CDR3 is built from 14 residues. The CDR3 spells CASSLAGGEETQYF. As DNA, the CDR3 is TGTGCCAGCAGTTTGGCAGGGGGTGAGGAGACCCAGTACTTC.